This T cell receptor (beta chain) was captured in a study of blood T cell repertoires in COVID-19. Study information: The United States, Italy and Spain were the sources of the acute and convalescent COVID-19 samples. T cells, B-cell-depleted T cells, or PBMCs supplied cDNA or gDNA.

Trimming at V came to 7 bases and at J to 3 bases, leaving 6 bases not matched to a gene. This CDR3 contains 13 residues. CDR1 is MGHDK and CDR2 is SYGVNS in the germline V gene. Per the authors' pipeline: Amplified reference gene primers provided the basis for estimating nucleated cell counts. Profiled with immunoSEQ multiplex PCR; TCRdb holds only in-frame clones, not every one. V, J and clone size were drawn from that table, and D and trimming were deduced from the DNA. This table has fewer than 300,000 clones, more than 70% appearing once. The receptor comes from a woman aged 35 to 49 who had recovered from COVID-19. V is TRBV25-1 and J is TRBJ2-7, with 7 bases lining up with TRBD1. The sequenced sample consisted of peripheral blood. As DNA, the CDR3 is TGTGCCAGCACCCTGGCAGGGGGCTACGAGCAGTACTTC. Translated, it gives CASTLAGGYEQYF.